This T cell receptor beta chain was recorded in a study of blood T cell repertoires in COVID-19. The wider study: T cells, B-cell-depleted T cells, or PBMCs supplied cDNA or gDNA.

The repertoire was sequenced with immunoSEQ multiplex PCR; TCRdb's copy has only in-frame clones and lacks some. The repertoire holds some 45,000 clones, with about 88% as singletons. J was trimmed by 12 bases and V by 1 base; bases with no gene match: 4. The CDR3 is made up of 12 amino acids. This receptor was identified in a human donor in a cohort sampled during active COVID-19. The chain carries TRBV12-3 or TRBV12-4 and TRBJ2-3; 7 bases fit TRBD1. The specimen was peripheral blood. This chain's CDR3 is CASSLGAGGQYF. The CDR3 DNA is TGTGCCAGCAGTTTAGGGGCAGGGGGACAGTATTTT.